Here is one T cell receptor (beta chain) with its context. This record comes from a study of regulatory T cells in long-lasting Graves disease. Time point of the sample: persistent/refractory GD, antithyroid drugs over 5 years with positive TRAb. Scientists built the TCR library using RNA that was extracted from PBMCs. In Xi'an, China, an endocrinology department was the source of patients. CDR3 length: 14 residues. The germline V gene encodes CDR1 PRHDT and CDR2 FYEKMQ (reference sequence). Trimming shortened V by 9 bases and J by 2 bases, and 16 bases separated the two germline ends. Arm-PCR with iRepertoire HTBI primers amplified the CDR3 regions for these TCR beta libraries. TCRdb processed the multiplex PCR reads anew with MiXCR; each CDR3 protein has one entry. This repertoire shows 650,000 to 850,000 distinct CDR3 sequences, about 32% found once; its top ten account for roughly 40%.

This TCR came from a female donor with Graves disease. Sequenced here: peripheral blood mononuclear cells (PBMCs), sampled when the disease was refractory, from a patient treated with antithyroid drugs. The chain has TRBV13 and TRBJ2-5, with D perhaps being TRBD1 or TRBD2 (6 bases each). CDR3 residues: CASLTGANQETQYF. The CDR3 DNA follows: TGTGCCAGTCTGACGGGGGCAAATCAAGAGACCCAGTACTTC.